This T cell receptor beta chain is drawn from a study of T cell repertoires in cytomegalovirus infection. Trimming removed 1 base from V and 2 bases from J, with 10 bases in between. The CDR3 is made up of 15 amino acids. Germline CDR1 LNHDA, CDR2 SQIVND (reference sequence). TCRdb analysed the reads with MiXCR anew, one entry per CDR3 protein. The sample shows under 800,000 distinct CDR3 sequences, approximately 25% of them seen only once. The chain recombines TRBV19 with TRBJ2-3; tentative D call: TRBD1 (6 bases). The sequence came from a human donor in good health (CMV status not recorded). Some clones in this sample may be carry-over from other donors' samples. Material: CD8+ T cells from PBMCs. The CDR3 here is CASSIAGADTDTQYF. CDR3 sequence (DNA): TGTGCCAGTAGTATAGCAGGGGCCGACACAGATACGCAGTATTTT.